Below, one T cell receptor (beta chain) is given with its context. Both 60 Vbeta primers and 13 Jbeta primers went into the PCR. Some clones are missing from TCRdb's copy, which holds only in-frame ones; the method was immunoSEQ multiplex PCR. The sample contains about 180,000 clones, about 82% of which appear only once. Looked up from germline, CDR1 is SGHNT and CDR2 is YYREEE (reference sequence). The V gene lost 4 bases and the J gene lost 5 bases, with 12 bases spanning the gap. The CDR3 loop spans 13 amino acids. The record originates from a study of cytomegalovirus exposure and HLA in healthy donors.

Sequencing was performed on PBMCs. The TCR originated in a woman under 40 in good health and CMV-seronegative. The gene calls are TRBV5-4 and TRBJ1-2, with D perhaps matching TRBD1 (6 bases). The CDR3 coding sequence is TGTGCCAGCAGCCAACAGGGATGGTATGGCTACACCTTC. It specifies CASSQQGWYGYTF. Full variable domain (remainder filled in from reference TRBV5-4 and TRBJ1-2): ETGVTQSPTHLIKTRGQQVTLRCSSQSGHNTVSWYQQALGQGPQFIFQYYREEENGRGNFPPRFSGLQFPNYSSELNVNALELDDSALYLCASSQQGWYGYTFGSGTRLTVV.